This is a list of T cell receptor beta chains from one sample in a study of OX40 agonist ivuxolimab in advanced cancers. Method: immunoSEQ multiplex PCR; TCRdb's copy keeps in-frame clones and lacks some. The profile shows under 50,000 clones, 87% of them singletons. The sequencing used CD4+ or CD8+ T cells sorted from blood, collected in a trial of the OX40 agonist ivuxolimab. Receptors were obtained from an adult with an advanced solid tumor such as melanoma, head and neck, liver or kidney cancer. Both conserved end residues are part of each CDR3. The order of the fields is D gene, clone size, V gene, J gene, CDR3 protein, CDR3 DNA. The D gene is left open where the match is weak. Clone size is not always given. Where it is, it says once, few, many or a class for expanded clones.

-	-	TRBV11-1	TRBJ1-4	CASSPGRGSNEKLFF	TGTGCCAGCAGCCCAGGACGGGGGAGTAATGAAAAACTGTTTTTT
-	-	TRBV30	TRBJ2-1	CAWDLSLSSNEQFF	TGTGCCTGGGACTTATCCCTCTCCTCCAATGAGCAGTTCTTC
TRBD2	-	TRBV10-3	TRBJ2-7	CAISPSGGSSYEQYF	TGTGCCATCAGTCCGAGCGGGGGGAGCTCCTACGAGCAGTACTTC
-	-	TRBV29-1	TRBJ2-7	CSVRQVNYEQYF	TGCAGCGTAAGACAGGTGAACTACGAGCAGTACTTC
TRBD1	-	TRBV5-4	TRBJ2-1	CASSLGQGFDNEQFF	TGTGCCAGCAGCCTGGGACAGGGATTTGACAATGAGCAGTTCTTC
TRBD1	-	TRBV5-1	TRBJ2-1	CASATPGTGNDNEQFF	TGCGCCAGCGCAACCCCAGGGACAGGGAACGACAATGAGCAGTTCTTC
-	once	TRBV2	TRBJ1-5	CASSDGQMGNQPQHF	TGTGCCAGCAGTGATGGGCAGATGGGCAATCAGCCCCAGCATTTT
-	-	TRBV11-1	TRBJ1-1	CASSSGTGAVTEAFF	TGTGCCAGCAGCTCAGGCACCGGGGCGGTCACTGAAGCTTTCTTT
-	once	TRBV15	TRBJ2-7	CATSSFRGGQYF	TGTGCCACCAGCAGCTTCCGAGGGGGGCAGTACTTC
TRBD2	-	TRBV27	TRBJ2-2	CASRLLGGANTGELFF	TGTGCCAGCAGATTGTTGGGAGGGGCGAACACCGGGGAGCTGTTTTTT
TRBD2	-	TRBV6-5	TRBJ2-5	CALPYDGRALETQYF	TGTGCCCTTCCATACGACGGGAGGGCCCTCGAGACCCAGTACTTC
-	once	TRBV9	TRBJ1-4	CASSTGGSTNEKLFF	TGTGCCAGCAGCACCGGAGGCTCAACTAATGAAAAACTGTTTTTT
TRBD1	-	TRBV4-1	TRBJ2-7	CASSQERTGAYEQYF	TGCGCCAGCAGCCAAGAACGGACAGGGGCCTACGAGCAGTACTTC
-	-	TRBV30	TRBJ1-1	CAWSFGDQAFF	TGTGCCTGGAGTTTTGGGGACCAGGCTTTCTTT
-	once	TRBV6-1	TRBJ2-5	CASSEVRQSQETQYF	TGTGCCAGCAGTGAAGTCCGACAATCTCAAGAGACCCAGTACTTC
-	-	TRBV6-5	TRBJ2-7	CASSYRQSYEQYF	TGTGCCAGCTCCTATAGACAGTCCTACGAGCAGTACTTC
TRBD1	-	TRBV19	TRBJ1-5	CATSNDRDFNQPQHF	TGTGCCACGTCCAACGACAGGGACTTCAATCAGCCCCAGCATTTT
-	-	TRBV7-2	TRBJ2-5	CASSRTRAQETQYF	TGTGCCAGCAGCCGAACCAGGGCGCAAGAGACCCAGTACTTC
-	-	TRBV18	TRBJ2-2	CASSPLGGNTGELFF	TGTGCCAGCTCACCACTAGGAGGGAACACCGGGGAGCTGTTTTTT
-	-	TRBV19	TRBJ2-5	CASSDKGGETQYF	TGTGCCAGTAGTGATAAGGGGGGAGAGACCCAGTACTTC
-	-	TRBV11-2	TRBJ2-1	CASSLVQGSYNEQFF	TGTGCCAGCAGCTTAGTCCAGGGTTCCTACAATGAGCAGTTCTTC
-	-	TRBV2	TRBJ1-6	CASSSGLASPLHF	TGTGCCAGCAGCTCGGGCCTCGCTTCACCCCTCCACTTT
-	-	TRBV19	TRBJ2-4	CASSMGTIAKNIQYF	TGTGCCAGTAGTATGGGGACAATAGCCAAAAACATTCAGTACTTC
TRBD2	-	TRBV7-9	TRBJ2-5	CASSLILAGGETQYF	TGTGCCAGCAGCTTAATCTTAGCGGGGGGGGAGACCCAGTACTTC
-	-	TRBV9	TRBJ2-5	CASSGPLGGQLKETQYF	TGTGCCAGCAGCGGCCCCCTAGGCGGGCAGCTTAAAGAGACCCAGTACTTC
-	-	TRBV19	TRBJ2-2	CASIQRDHGELFF	TGTGCCAGTATACAGAGGGATCACGGGGAGCTGTTTTTT
-	-	TRBV4-1	TRBJ1-1	CASSQVGVTEAFF	TGCGCCAGCAGCCAAGTTGGGGTAACTGAAGCTTTCTTT
TRBD1	-	TRBV29-1	TRBJ1-2	CSVEVKGALNYGYTF	TGCAGCGTTGAAGTAAAGGGGGCGCTTAACTATGGCTACACCTTC
TRBD2	once	TRBV7-9	TRBJ2-1	CASSPTSGRDNEQFF	TGTGCCAGCAGCCCGACTAGCGGGCGAGACAATGAGCAGTTCTTC
TRBD1	-	TRBV29-1	TRBJ2-5	CSVTPGEGAGETQYF	TGCAGCGTGACCCCAGGTGAGGGGGCTGGTGAGACCCAGTACTTC
-	once	TRBV5-1	TRBJ2-5	CASSLGPTQETQYF	TGCGCCAGCAGCTTGGGTCCCACCCAGGAGACCCAGTACTTC
-	-	TRBV11-1	TRBJ2-5	CASSFSTGQETQYF	TGTGCCAGCAGCTTTTCCACGGGTCAAGAGACCCAGTACTTC
TRBD1	-	TRBV13	TRBJ2-7	CASSLDCQGASPRLYEQYF	TGTGCCAGCAGTTTAGATTGTCAGGGGGCCTCACCGCGGCTATACGAGCAGTACTTC
-	few	TRBV7-9	TRBJ1-2	CASSGLLNYGYTF	TGTGCCAGCAGCGGGTTGCTAAACTATGGCTACACCTTC
-	once	TRBV5-1	TRBJ2-3	CASSLSPGRDTQYF	TGCGCCAGCAGCTTAAGTCCCGGCCGAGATACGCAGTATTTT
TRBD1	-	TRBV6-1	TRBJ1-2	CASSRDRPNYGYTF	TGTGCCAGCAGTAGGGACAGACCTAACTATGGCTACACCTTC
-	-	TRBV29-1	TRBJ1-6	CSVRENNSPLHF	TGCAGCGTCAGGGAAAATAATTCACCCCTCCACTTT
-	-	TRBV5-1	TRBJ2-3	CASSLGGTGSDTQYF	TGCGCCAGCAGCTTGGGGGGTACAGGATCAGATACGCAGTATTTT
-	-	TRBV7-9	TRBJ2-5	CASSFFEGETQYF	TGTGCCAGCAGCTTCTTTGAGGGGGAGACCCAGTACTTC
-	-	TRBV25-1	TRBJ1-2	CASRDPRGGYTF	TGTGCCAGCAGGGACCCCCGTGGAGGCTACACCTTC
-	medium-sized	TRBV19	TRBJ2-3	CASNDSPSTDTQYF	TGTGCCAGTAATGACAGTCCTAGCACAGATACGCAGTATTTT
-	-	TRBV7-6	TRBJ2-2	CASSLTQRGGGELFF	TGTGCCAGCAGCTTAACCCAGAGGGGGGGCGGGGAGCTGTTTTTT
-	once	TRBV2	TRBJ2-3	CASKDTDTQYF	TGTGCCAGCAAGGACACAGATACGCAGTATTTT
-	once	TRBV4-1	TRBJ2-6	CASSQGSSGANVLTF	TGCGCCAGCAGCCAGGGAAGCTCTGGGGCCAACGTCCTGACTTTC
-	-	TRBV21-1	TRBJ2-2	CASSKGTRTRCTGELFF	TGTGCCAGCAGCAAAGGGACCCGAACCCGATGCACCGGGGAGCTGTTTTTT
-	-	TRBV10-3	TRBJ1-4	CAISERGEKLFF	TGTGCCATCAGTGAGCGCGGTGAAAAACTGTTTTTT
-	-	TRBV4-1	TRBJ2-7	CASSQEGPGTTYEQYF	TGCGCCAGCAGCCAAGAAGGGCCAGGGACGACCTACGAGCAGTACTTC
-	once	TRBV6-9	TRBJ2-1	CASRGLWSYNEQFF	TGTGCCAGCAGGGGTCTCTGGTCCTACAATGAGCAGTTCTTC
-	-	TRBV11-2	TRBJ2-7	CASSLVLGRDEQYF	TGTGCCAGCAGCTTAGTATTGGGGCGGGACGAGCAGTACTTC
TRBD1	-	TRBV5-1	TRBJ2-5	CASSRTPGQSETQYF	TGCGCCAGCAGCCGAACCCCGGGACAGTCGGAGACCCAGTACTTC
TRBD1	-	TRBV27	TRBJ1-1	CASSLSAGTAHTEAFF	TGTGCCAGCAGTTTATCCGCCGGGACAGCCCACACTGAAGCTTTCTTT
-	-	TRBV27	TRBJ2-5	CASSLSTGRRETQYF	TGTGCCAGCAGTTTATCGACAGGGAGGCGAGAGACCCAGTACTTC
TRBD2	-	TRBV4-1	TRBJ2-3	CASSQYPGGDTQYF	TGCGCCAGCAGCCAATATCCGGGGGGAGATACGCAGTATTTT
-	-	TRBV6-5	TRBJ1-5	CASSTSRANQPQHF	TGTGCCAGCAGTACCAGTCGCGCTAATCAGCCCCAGCATTTT
-	-	TRBV27	TRBJ2-2	CASSLWGDLNTGELFF	TGTGCCAGCAGTTTATGGGGCGACCTAAACACCGGGGAGCTGTTTTTT